The rows below give T cell receptor beta chains drawn from one sample of a study of shared clonotypes between healthy human individuals. The protocol was immunoSEQ multiplex PCR, while the TCRdb copy is restricted to in-frame clones and leaves out a portion. The repertoire consists of some 2,000,000 clones, with 85% to 95% occurring once and the leading ten covering 0.1% to 0.15%. The sample was naive CD4+ T cells sorted from blood. These receptors all stem from a man aged 18 to 35 in good health. CDR3s leave out the opening cysteine and the closing phenylalanine or tryptophan.

V gene: TRBV10-3; J gene: TRBJ2-3; CDR3 protein: AISERTDTDTQY
V gene: TRBV7-9; J gene: TRBJ1-1; CDR3 protein: ASSSPRGAIWPEAF
V gene: TRBV5-6; J gene: TRBJ2-7; CDR3 protein: ASSQAGTGIYEQY
V gene: TRBV18; J gene: TRBJ2-2; CDR3 protein: ASSPLPGLAGGPGELF
V gene: TRBV6-6; J gene: TRBJ1-6; CDR3 protein: ASSYEALSPLH
V gene: TRBV7-9; J gene: TRBJ2-1; CDR3 protein: ASPYGTGYNEQF
V gene: TRBV2; J gene: TRBJ1-6; CDR3 protein: ASSEFRQGEPLH
V gene: TRBV7-9; J gene: TRBJ2-5; CDR3 protein: ASSPAGSPEETQY
V gene: TRBV5-1; J gene: TRBJ1-1; CDR3 protein: ASSPEWAKGEAF
V gene: TRBV6-1; J gene: TRBJ2-2; CDR3 protein: ASSEVKPSNTGELF
V gene: TRBV5-6; J gene: TRBJ1-5; CDR3 protein: ASSRWASNQPQH
V gene: TRBV2; J gene: TRBJ2-1; CDR3 protein: ASRPLAGGDNEQF
V gene: TRBV5-1; J gene: TRBJ1-1; CDR3 protein: ASSRSPGENTEAF
V gene: TRBV30; J gene: TRBJ2-3; CDR3 protein: AWSVLRVYSTDTQY
V gene: TRBV6-1; J gene: TRBJ2-7; CDR3 protein: ASSQGLPYEQY
V gene: TRBV6-1; J gene: TRBJ2-1; CDR3 protein: ASSATVGRRDRGEQF